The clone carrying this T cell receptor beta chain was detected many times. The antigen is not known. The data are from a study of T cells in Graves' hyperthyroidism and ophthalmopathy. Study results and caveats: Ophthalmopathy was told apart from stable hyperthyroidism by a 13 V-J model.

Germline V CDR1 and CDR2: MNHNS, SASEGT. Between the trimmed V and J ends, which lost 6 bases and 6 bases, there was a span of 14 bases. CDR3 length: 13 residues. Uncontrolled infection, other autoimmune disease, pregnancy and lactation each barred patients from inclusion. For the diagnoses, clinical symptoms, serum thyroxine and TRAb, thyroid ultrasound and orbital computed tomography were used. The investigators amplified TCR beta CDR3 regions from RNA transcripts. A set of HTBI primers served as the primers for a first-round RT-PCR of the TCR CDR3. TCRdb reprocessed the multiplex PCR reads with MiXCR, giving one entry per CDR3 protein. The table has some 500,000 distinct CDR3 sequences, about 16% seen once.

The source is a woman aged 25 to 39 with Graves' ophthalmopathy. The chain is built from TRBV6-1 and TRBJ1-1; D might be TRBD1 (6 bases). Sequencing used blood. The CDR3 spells CASRLQGRPEAFF. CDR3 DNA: TGTGCCAGCAGGCTACAGGGACGCCCTGAAGCTTTCTTT.